This TCR beta chain was sequenced during a study of T cell responses to AZD1222 COVID-19 vaccine. About this clone itself: Its target is not known.

General study findings and limits: Within unmutated variant regions lay the reported targets of nearly half of spike-specific TCRs. Two AZD1222 doses significantly raised spike-specific TCR breadth and depth over controls. Clonal diversity was possibly underestimated, and the donors were mostly white British, with more females.

Profiling relied on immunoSEQ multiplex PCR, and the TCRdb table lists in-frame clones only, not all of them. This table has more than 150,000 clones, roughly 92% appearing once. The starting material was peripheral blood, obtained 28 days after the second AZD1222 dose. This sequence was found in an adult who received the AZD1222 COVID-19 vaccine.

CDR3: CASSLDSGRAYEQYF. The CDR3 nucleotides are TGTGCCAGCAGCTTAGATAGCGGGAGGGCCTACGAGCAGTACTTC. This rearrangement joins TRBV7-2 to TRBJ2-7; 11 bases match TRBD2. V lost 1 base and J lost 2; bases outside the gene matches: 1. This CDR3 region has 15 residues. The germline CDR1 and CDR2 sequences are SGHTA and FQGNSA.